The 22 T cell receptor beta chains presented below share a single source sample, sequenced in a study of metastatic and nonmetastatic thyroid tumors (dated by TCRdb to about 2020). The library was made by PCR. The listed sequencing device is Illumina HiSeq 4000. TCRdb trimmed public reads at Q25 via fastp, called clones via MiXCR and kept in-frame beta chains. This sample gives tens of thousands of clones in total; under 20% of them show up just once. The ten largest account for about 20% of the sample. No patient had received any treatment before thyroid surgery. Sequenced: blood. Receptors were obtained from a female donor with papillary thyroid cancer or a benign thyroid nodule (not recorded which). Some clones in this sample may be carry-over from other donors' samples.

The gene calls are TRBV19 and TRBJ2-5; 7 nucleotides align to TRBD2. The CDR3 consists of 15 residues. Germline-derived CDR1 and CDR2 are LNHDA and SQIVND (reference sequence). V shed 9 bases and J 4 bases; nucleotides not matched to a gene: 14. The CDR3 coding sequence is TGTGCCAGCTTTCGGTGGGGGGGAGATCCAGAGACCCAGTACTTC. As protein: CASFRWGGDPETQYF.

There are many counts of this clone. The DNA of the CDR3 is TGTGCCTCCTCAAAGGCTAGCCGGTCCGGGGAGCTGTTTTTT. Protein: CASSKASRSGELFF. The chain couples TRBV9 to TRBJ2-2; tentatively, D is TRBD2 (5 bases). The CDR3 runs to 14 residues. Between the trimmed V and J ends, which lost 10 bases and 6 bases, there was a span of 19 bases. In germline, CDR1 is SGDLS, CDR2 YYNGEE.

On this clone: A much more abundant neighbour one base away suggests this may be a read error. The CDR3 ends on some other residue instead of the conserved phenylalanine or tryptophan, so this is likely a read error. CDR3: CSAPGLSYNEQFL. CDR3 DNA: TGCAGTGCACCGGGTCTCTCCTACAATGAGCAGTTCCTC. The gene calls are TRBV20-1 and TRBJ2-1; D gene ambiguous. Germline values: CDR1 DFQATT, CDR2 SNEGSKA (reference sequence). The length of the CDR3 is 13 residues. The V end was cut by 6 bases, the J end by 0 bases, with 9 bases between.

This clone showed up many times. The chain combines TRBV4-2 with TRBJ2-6, with a weak D call TRBD2 (5 bases). CDR3 size: 17 residues. Germline CDR1 LGHNA, CDR2 YNFKEQ. Between the trimmed V and J ends, which lost 5 bases and 1 base, there was a span of 15 bases. The CDR3 nucleotides read TGTGCCAGCAGCGGATCCCGGGATTCTTCTGGGGCCAACGTCCTGACTTTC. Translation gives CASSGSRDSSGANVLTF.

This clone was observed at least ten times. The gene calls are TRBV2 and TRBJ1-5; 10 bases map to TRBD1. The germline V gene encodes CDR1 SNHLY and CDR2 FYNNEI. CDR3 length: 18 residues. The ends lost 4 bases at V and 3 bases at J; junction bases unmatched: 12. CDR3 residues: CASSGQDRGFKDNQPQHF. In DNA form, the CDR3 reads TGTGCCAGCAGTGGACAGGACAGGGGGTTCAAAGACAATCAGCCCCAGCATTTT.

This clone has a count of ten or more. Other DNA sequences in the sample encode the same CDR3. The chain combines TRBV20-1 with TRBJ2-1; 14 bases align to TRBD2. V lost 0 bases to trimming and J lost 8 bases; unmatched junction nucleotides: 9. This CDR3 is 17 amino acids long. Germline loops: CDR1 DFQATT, CDR2 SNEGSKA (reference sequence). The CDR3 spells CSARDPGTSGSWDEQFF. DNA of the CDR3: TGCAGTGCTAGAGATCCCGGGACTAGCGGGAGTTGGGATGAGCAGTTCTTC.

This clone was counted only a few times. The chain recombines TRBV28 with TRBJ1-2; 7 bases fit TRBD1. The CDR3 sequence is 14 residues long. In germline, CDR1 is MDHEN, CDR2 SYDVKM. V shed 3 bases and J 8 bases; nucleotides not matched to a gene: 9. DNA of the CDR3: TGTGCCAGCAGTTTGAACATTGGGACAGACGGCTACACCTTC. It specifies CASSLNIGTDGYTF.

This clone was found many times. The chain couples TRBV7-3 to TRBJ1-1; D gene unclear. Germline loops: CDR1 SGHTA, CDR2 FQGTGA. The CDR3 runs to 14 residues. Trimming removed 6 bases at V and 4 bases at J, with 15 bases between. CDR3 nucleotide sequence: TGTGCCAGCAGTCCGGGCCTCGGGAGCACTGAAGCTTTCTTT. Translation gives CASSPGLGSTEAFF. The entire variable domain, with the rest obtained from reference TRBV7-3 and TRBJ1-1, is as follows: GAGVSQTPSNKVTEKGKYVELRCDPISGHTALYWYRQSLGQGPEFLIYFQGTGAADDSGLPNDRFFAVRPEGSVSTLKIQRTERGDSAVYLCASSPGLGSTEAFFGQGTRLTVV.

This clone appeared many times. This chain connects TRBV18 to TRBJ2-1; no firm D call. The germline V gene encodes CDR1 KGHSH and CDR2 LQKENI. Trimming took 4 bases from V and 0 from J, leaving 16 bases between them. This CDR3 comprises 17 residues. In DNA form, the CDR3 reads TGTGCCAGCTCACATACCAGTGCCCCTTACTCCTACAATGAGCAGTTCTTC. Protein product: CASSHTSAPYSYNEQFF. The variable domain in full, with the rest retrieved from reference TRBV18 and TRBJ2-1, is NAGVMQNPRHLVRRRGQEARLRCSPMKGHSHVYWYRQLPEEGLKFMVYLQKENIIDESGMPKERFSAEFPKEGPSILRIQQVVRGDSAAYFCASSHTSAPYSYNEQFFGPGTRLTVL.

This clone came up a few times. A read error may produce the germline difference seen at one junction end. The chain joins TRBV28 to TRBJ2-3; the D is unclear. This CDR3 has 13 residues. The germline V gene encodes CDR1 MDHEN and CDR2 SYDVKM. CDR3 in amino acids: CAGSLLETDTQYF. The CDR3 region has the DNA TGTGCCGGCAGTTTACTGGAGACAGATACGCAGTATTTT.

This clone has a count of ten or more. The V call is TRBV19, the J call TRBJ1-3; weak D call: TRBD1 (5 bases). CDR1 and CDR2 from the germline V gene are LNHDA and SQIVND (reference sequence). CDR3 length equals 14 residues. V lost 5 bases to trimming and J lost 2 bases, with 10 bases between them. The CDR3 reads CASSSQAAGNTIYF. The CDR3 nucleotides are TGTGCCAGTAGTTCACAGGCGGCTGGAAACACCATATATTTT.

The chain recombines TRBV27 with TRBJ1-6; 8 bases line up with TRBD1. Germline CDR1 and CDR2: MNHEY and SMNVEV (reference sequence). The V and J ends lost 5 bases and 10 bases, in that order; junction bases with no gene match: 7. This CDR3 is built from 14 residues. The CDR3 bases are TGTGCCAGCAGTCCCCGCAGGGGGCTATCACCCCTCCACTTT. The encoded protein is CASSPRRGLSPLHF.

This clone occurred many times. J is TRBJ1-2 and V is TRBV12-3 or TRBV12-4; no reliable D call. The CDR3 is 15 residues long. The V end was cut by 7 bases, the J end by 2 bases, with 17 bases between. CDR3 nucleotides: TGTGCCAGCACCCCTCCCGGGAGAGGCAACTATGGCTACACCTTC. It specifies CASTPPGRGNYGYTF.

This clone was observed at least ten times. This rearrangement joins TRBV19 to TRBJ2-2; TRBD1 might be the D (6 bases). The CDR3 totals 15 residues. Trimming removed 6 bases at V and 3 bases at J, with 14 bases between. Germline values: CDR1 LNHDA, CDR2 SQIVND (reference sequence). CDR3 in DNA: TGTGCCAGTAGGCCCTGGGGGCTCGACACCGGGGAGCTGTTTTTT. Amino acids: CASRPWGLDTGELFF.

Points on this clone: One junction end does not reproduce the germline sequence, and a read error may be involved. The chain has TRBV18 and TRBJ2-5; 15 bases are shared with TRBD2. Germline V gives CDR1 KGHSH, CDR2 LQKENI. There are 15 residues in the CDR3. The CDR3 region is CASSNGLAGGQTRYF. Written as DNA, the CDR3 is TGTGCCAGCTCAAACGGACTAGCGGGAGGGCAGACCCGGTACTTC.

In its sample, this clone is medium-sized. CDR3 sequence: CASSRALSSYNEQFF. The CDR3 region has the DNA TGTGCCAGCAGCCGGGCGCTGAGCTCCTACAATGAGCAGTTCTTC. V is TRBV6-2 or TRBV6-3 and J is TRBJ2-1; no firm D call. V lost 6 bases to trimming and J lost 0 bases, with 12 bases between them. This CDR3 is 15 amino acids long. In germline, CDR1 is MNHEY, CDR2 SVGEGT.

The J gene is TRBJ2-1, the V gene TRBV20-1; 13 bases are a match to TRBD2. There are 15 residues in the CDR3. Unmatched junction bases numbered 1, after V lost 0 bases and J lost 5 bases. CDR1 and CDR2 (germline): DFQATT, SNEGSKA (reference sequence). The CDR3 reads CSAREGLAGNNEQFF. The CDR3 DNA is TGCAGTGCTAGAGAGGGACTAGCGGGAAACAATGAGCAGTTCTTC.

V usage is TRBV6-5 and J usage is TRBJ1-1, with 7 bases that match TRBD1. CDR3 size: 15 residues. Per germline, CDR1 MNHEY and CDR2 SVGAGI. This CDR3 is CDISSPGGTNTEAFF. The CDR3 nucleotides read TGTGACATCAGTTCCCCAGGGGGAACGAACACTGAAGCTTTCTTT.

This clone was seen repeatedly, ten times or more. The V and J genes are TRBV2 and TRBJ2-7, with 8 positions matching TRBD1. The germline V gene encodes CDR1 SNHLY and CDR2 FYNNEI. Germline trimming cut 2 bases from V and 3 bases from J; bases unmatched to any gene: 6. There are 15 residues in the CDR3. In nucleotides, the CDR3 is TGTGCCAGCAGTGAAATGGCAGGGGGCTTCTACGAGCAGTACTTC. It translates to CASSEMAGGFYEQYF.

This clone appeared many times. This sequence joins TRBV29-1 and TRBJ1-1; D possibly corresponds to TRBD1 (5 bases). This CDR3 has 15 residues. Germline V gene data show CDR1 as SQVTM and CDR2 as ANQGSEA. Trimming left V 7 bases short and J 0 bases short, with 18 bases between. This CDR3 reads CSARDRASMNTEAFF. CDR3 sequence (DNA): TGCAGCGCTCGGGACCGGGCCTCTATGAACACTGAAGCTTTCTTT.

By share, this clone counts as medium-sized. This chain joins TRBV6-5 and TRBJ2-1; 9 bases are a match to TRBD2. Trimming took 5 bases from V and 4 from J; bases not matched to a gene: 6. This CDR3 contains 15 residues. Germline CDR1 reads MNHEY; CDR2 reads SVGAGI. The CDR3 nucleotides are TGTGCCAGCAGTACTCGACTAGCGGAGTACAATGAGCAGTTCTTC. It encodes CASSTRLAEYNEQFF.

By frequency in the sample, this clone is medium-sized. The V gene is TRBV28, the J gene TRBJ1-6, with 10 nucleotides matching TRBD1. V dropped 8 bases and J dropped 8; count of bases not matched to a gene: 3. The CDR3 has 13 amino acids. CDR1 and CDR2 (germline): MDHEN, SYDVKM. DNA for the CDR3: TGTGCCAGCGTGGACAGGGGGGATTCACCCCTCCACTTT. It yields the protein CASVDRGDSPLHF.